This T cell receptor beta chain is from a study of blood T cell repertoires in COVID-19. The sample holds a few counts of this clone. The length of the CDR3 is 15 residues. CDR1 and CDR2 (germline): SGHTA, FQGNSA. V lost 2 bases and J 2 bases, leaving 11 bases between the germline ends. Profiling relied on immunoSEQ multiplex PCR, and the TCRdb table lists in-frame clones only, not all of them. This repertoire shows about 74,000 clones, roughly 88% found once; its top ten account for under 2%. The chain uses TRBV7-2 and TRBJ2-3; D might be TRBD2 (6 bases). The material sequenced was peripheral blood. This clonotype was obtained from a woman older than 75 with active or convalescent COVID-19. The CDR3 region has the DNA TGTGCCAGCAGCTTAATAGCGGAAGACACAGATACGCAGTATTTT. Its translation is CASSLIAEDTDTQYF.